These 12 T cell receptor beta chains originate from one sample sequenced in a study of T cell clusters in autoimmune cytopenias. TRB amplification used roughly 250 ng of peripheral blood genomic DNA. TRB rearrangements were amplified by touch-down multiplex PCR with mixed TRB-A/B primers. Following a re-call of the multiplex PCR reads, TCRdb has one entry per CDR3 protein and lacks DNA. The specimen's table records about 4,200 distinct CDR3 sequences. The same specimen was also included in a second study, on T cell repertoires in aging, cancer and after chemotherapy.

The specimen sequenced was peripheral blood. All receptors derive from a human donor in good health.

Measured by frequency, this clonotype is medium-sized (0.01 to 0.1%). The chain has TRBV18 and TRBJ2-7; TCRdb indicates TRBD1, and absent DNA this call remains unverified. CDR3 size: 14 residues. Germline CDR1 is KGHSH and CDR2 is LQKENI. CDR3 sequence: CASSPSAQGAEQYF.

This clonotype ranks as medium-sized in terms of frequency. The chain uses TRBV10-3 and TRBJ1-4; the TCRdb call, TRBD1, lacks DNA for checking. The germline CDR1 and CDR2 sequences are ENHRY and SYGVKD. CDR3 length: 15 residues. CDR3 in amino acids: CAISTGTGPNEKLFF.

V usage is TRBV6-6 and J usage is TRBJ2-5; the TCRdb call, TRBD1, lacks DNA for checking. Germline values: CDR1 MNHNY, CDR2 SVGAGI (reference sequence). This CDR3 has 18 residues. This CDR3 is CASSTGTGGQGLHETQYF.

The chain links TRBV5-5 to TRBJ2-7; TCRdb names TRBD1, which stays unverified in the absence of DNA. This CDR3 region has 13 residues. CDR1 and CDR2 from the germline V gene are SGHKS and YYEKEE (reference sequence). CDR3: CASSSGTGYEQYF.

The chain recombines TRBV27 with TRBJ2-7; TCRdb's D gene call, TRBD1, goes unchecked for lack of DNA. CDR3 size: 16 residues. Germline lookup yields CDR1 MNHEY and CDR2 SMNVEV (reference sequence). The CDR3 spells CASSLSGQVSSYEQYF.

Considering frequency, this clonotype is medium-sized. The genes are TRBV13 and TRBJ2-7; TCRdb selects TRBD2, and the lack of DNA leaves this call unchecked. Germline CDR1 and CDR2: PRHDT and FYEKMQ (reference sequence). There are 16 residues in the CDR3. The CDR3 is CASSLTAGVSSYEQYF.

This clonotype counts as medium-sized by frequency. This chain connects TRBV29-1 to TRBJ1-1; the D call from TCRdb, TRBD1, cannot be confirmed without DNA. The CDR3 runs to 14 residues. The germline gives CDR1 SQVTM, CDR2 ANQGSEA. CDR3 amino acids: CSVTPGLMNTEAFF.

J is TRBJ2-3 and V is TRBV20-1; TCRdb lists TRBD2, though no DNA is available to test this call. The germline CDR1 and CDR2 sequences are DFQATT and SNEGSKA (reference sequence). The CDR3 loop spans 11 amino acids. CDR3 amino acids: CSAMRADTQYF.

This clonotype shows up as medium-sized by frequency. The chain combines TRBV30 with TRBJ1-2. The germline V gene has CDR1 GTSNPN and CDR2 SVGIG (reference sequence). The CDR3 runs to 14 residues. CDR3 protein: CAWSSLGEVYGYTF. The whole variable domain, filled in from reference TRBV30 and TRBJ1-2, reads SQTIHQWPATLVQPVGSPLSLECTVEGTSNPNLYWYRQAAGRGLQLLFYSVGIGQISSEVPQNLSASRPQDRQFILSSKKLLLSDSGFYLCAWSSLGEVYGYTFGSGTRLTVV.

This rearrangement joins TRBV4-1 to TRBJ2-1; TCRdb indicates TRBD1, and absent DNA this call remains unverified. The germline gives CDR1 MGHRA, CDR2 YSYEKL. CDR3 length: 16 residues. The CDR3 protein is CASSAGQLQRGNEQFF.

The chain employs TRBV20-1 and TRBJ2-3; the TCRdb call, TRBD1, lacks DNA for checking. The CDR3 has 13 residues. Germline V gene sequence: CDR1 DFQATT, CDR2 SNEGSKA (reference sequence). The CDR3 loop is CGVAGAGTDTQYF.

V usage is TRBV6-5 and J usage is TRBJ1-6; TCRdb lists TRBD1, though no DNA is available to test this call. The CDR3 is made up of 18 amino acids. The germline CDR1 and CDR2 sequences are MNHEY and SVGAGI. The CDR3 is CASSYGPPRGRVNSPLHF.